This T cell receptor (beta chain) appears in the sequencing data of a study of blood T cells in healthy people across ages. A note on this clonotype: Its antigen remains unknown.

Sample-barcoded 5' priming and a J-beta primer mix drove a second PCR of about 6 to 12 cycles. A template-switch adaptor with 12 random nucleotides tagged each cDNA molecule. TCRdb processed the 5' RACE reads anew with MiXCR; each CDR3 protein has one entry. The sample contains some 1,000,000 distinct CDR3 sequences, approximately 26% of which appear only once. Whole-study results and caveats: More naive CD4+ cells and higher diversity marked long-lived donors relative to aged donors.

CDR1 is LGHNA and CDR2 is YSLEER in the germline V gene. The CDR3 is 17 amino acids. V dropped 1 base and J dropped 5 bases, with 20 bases sitting between them. Separately, the same data were catalogued under a study of T cells of mothers and their children.

V usage is TRBV4-3 and J usage is TRBJ2-5; TRBD1 or TRBD2 may be the D gene (6 bases each). The sequence derives from a girl aged 2-9 years in good health. Material for sequencing was blood. The CDR3 is CASSQGGVPGAEETQYF. The CDR3 coding sequence is TGCGCCAGCAGCCAAGGTGGGGTACCGGGGGCAGAGGAGACCCAGTACTTC.